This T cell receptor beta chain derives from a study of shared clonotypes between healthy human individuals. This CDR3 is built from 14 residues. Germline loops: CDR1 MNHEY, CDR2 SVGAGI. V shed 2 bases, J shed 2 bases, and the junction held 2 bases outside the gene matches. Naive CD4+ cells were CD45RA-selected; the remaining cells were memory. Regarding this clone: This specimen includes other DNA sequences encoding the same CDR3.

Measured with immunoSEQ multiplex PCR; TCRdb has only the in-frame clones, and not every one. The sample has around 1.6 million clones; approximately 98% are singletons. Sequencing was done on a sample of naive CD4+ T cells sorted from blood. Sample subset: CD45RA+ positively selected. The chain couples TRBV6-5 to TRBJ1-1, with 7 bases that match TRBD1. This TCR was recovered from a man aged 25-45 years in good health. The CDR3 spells CASSYGTVNTEAFF. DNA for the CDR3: TGTGCCAGCAGTTACGGGACAGTAAACACTGAAGCTTTCTTT.